The present entry profiles one T cell receptor (beta chain) with its context. Its antigen is not yet known. Base-call qualities are not available, and no considerably larger clone is one nucleotide away. A distance of 12 bases separates the germline ends of V and J, which lose 6 bases and 4 bases respectively. The CDR3 covers 13 residues, taking in both the cysteine and the phenylalanine. Just the 39-base CDR3 DNA is kept, in frame starting at base 1. Per the germline V gene, ENHRY is the CDR1 and SYGVKD is the CDR2. The CDR3 regions of human TCRbeta chains were subjected to immunosequencing. The study's own analysis went as follows. Repertoire TCRs were checked for matches against a reference library of SARS-CoV-2-specific TCRs that had been generated using the MIRA antigen-specificity platform. Breadth meant the fraction of unique TCRs that were SARS-CoV-2-associated, whereas depth meant the fraction of total T cells that were SARS-CoV-2-associated. Using the MIRA data, each spike-specific TCR was mapped to the spike region that the TCR reacts to and placed in a CD4 or CD8 class. Log10-transformed breadth and depth values were compared by one-way ANOVA with Sidak's multiple comparisons tests. Held by TCRdb, this immuneACCESS table contains in-frame sequences only and omits some clones. Under half of the omission traces to an unresolved V gene where checked; the cause of the rest is unknown. V and J calls and clone size are those listed in that table; D and trimming were worked out from the DNA. Here the sample has roughly 56,000 clones; about 81% occur a single time. The ten largest account for approximately 26% of the sample.

This entry comes from a study of T cell responses to AZD1222 COVID-19 vaccine (dated by TCRdb to the early 2020s). Regarding the complete study: A total of 233 trial participants underwent TCR sequencing, of whom nearly 210 had received two doses of AZD1222 and 26 had received two doses of the MenACWY control vaccine. Trial participants were enrolled by age into 18-55, 56-69 and 70-plus year subgroups, with roughly 150, 30 and 60 TCR-sequenced participants respectively.

The meaning of the sample's time point label: about 28 days (+/-7) after the second vaccine dose. AZD1222 recipients with second doses at about 4 weeks or about 12 weeks were pooled, because spike-specific TCR depth and breadth did not differ between schedules. Vaccinee samples were obtained from the UK trials COV001 and COV002, which included a single-blind randomized controlled phase 2/3 trial of AZD1222 (ChAdOx1 nCoV-19) in healthy adults. For TCRbeta chain sequencing, PBMC samples from trial participants were taken at day 0 and at day 28 after the second dose. Results and caveats for the whole study, not just this receptor: The 56-69-year group was small, and its depth increase did not reach significance, likely because of low power. After two AZD1222 doses, spike-specific TCR breadth and depth were significantly higher than at day 0 and than in MenACWY recipients. CD4 TCRs associated with the vaccine covered the entire spike protein, and the dominant responses were in regions 160-218 and 743-854. Because no day 14 peak-response samples were available, repertoires were characterized only after the peak T cell response. Only 5 to 7 AZD1222 recipients were SARS-CoV-2 seropositive at baseline, limiting conclusions about previously exposed vaccinees. Reportedly, almost half of the unique spike-specific TCRs recognized epitopes lying outside the regions that are mutated in the B.1.351 and B.1.1.7 variants. Participants were mostly white British, with more females than males. The authors suggested clonal diversity may have been underestimated.

The TCR sequence derives from an adult who received the AZD1222 COVID-19 vaccine. The receptor chain draws on TRBV10-3 and TRBJ1-1; too little of a D gene remains to name it. The sequences come from peripheral blood, collected 28 days after the second AZD1222 dose. Here the CDR3 is given as CAISPPAATEAFF. DNA sequence: TGTGCCATCAGCCCCCCGGCGGCCACTGAAGCTTTCTTT.